These T cell receptor beta chains were read from a single sample in a study of technical replicates of blood from several donors. TCRdb's copy holds only in-frame clones and misses some; the assay was immunoSEQ multiplex PCR. The sample has tens of thousands of clones; around 96% are singletons. The sample consisted of T cells isolated from PBMCs. The source is a human donor in good health. Both conserved end residues are part of each CDR3. D genes are given only for firm matches. Only part of the rows carry a size: once, few, many, or a class if the clone is expanded.

.,TRBV5-6,TRBJ1-2,.,CASSLGENYGYTF
TRBD1,TRBV11-2,TRBJ1-1,.,CASSFINRGGTEAFF
.,TRBV5-6,TRBJ2-3,.,CASSFGGDTQYF
TRBD1,TRBV5-5,TRBJ1-1,.,CASSLPTGNVAFF
TRBD2,TRBV7-8,TRBJ2-1,.,CASSLAKVSGRAPYNEQFF
TRBD1,TRBV6-6,TRBJ2-7,.,CASSHRGLYEQYF
.,TRBV28,TRBJ1-2,.,CASRFWSYNYGYTF
TRBD2,TRBV4-1,TRBJ2-1,.,CASQTGLAGVREQFF
TRBD1,TRBV6-5,TRBJ2-3,.,CASSYSWDSLTDTQYF
.,TRBV4-1,TRBJ2-5,once,CASSQEGGGTQYF
TRBD1,TRBV6-5,TRBJ1-2,.,CASRRTGIDGYTF
.,TRBV10-3,TRBJ2-3,once,CAISEGIMRADTQYF
.,TRBV25-1,TRBJ1-1,.,CASSTATGVEPFF
.,TRBV18,TRBJ1-4,.,CASSPPGGDLGKLFF
.,TRBV5-4,TRBJ2-7,.,CASSFAGISHEQYF
TRBD1,TRBV6-5,TRBJ2-4,medium-sized,CASSYDRGNIQYF
.,TRBV6-5,TRBJ2-1,.,CASSLARSSYNEQFF
.,TRBV19,TRBJ1-1,.,CATSAQVSTEAFF
.,TRBV11-2,TRBJ1-2,.,CASSLVSSAGYGYTF
.,TRBV29-1,TRBJ2-5,.,CSVEAGAKETQYF
.,TRBV28,TRBJ2-2,.,CASSPDREEYTGELFF
.,TRBV7-9,TRBJ1-5,.,CASSAGGNQPQHF
TRBD1,TRBV19,TRBJ1-5,.,CASTRQGLQPQHF
TRBD2,TRBV7-9,TRBJ2-7,.,CASSLGTSGLLYEQYF
TRBD1,TRBV7-2,TRBJ2-7,.,CASSRMWDRGYEQYF
.,TRBV11-2,TRBJ1-5,.,CASSRDWGNQPQHF
.,TRBV4-1,TRBJ1-1,.,CASSQAPTENTEAFF
TRBD1,TRBV25-1,TRBJ2-5,.,CASSGVGQGTQYF
.,TRBV4-1,TRBJ1-2,.,CASSQALRGIYGYTF
.,TRBV14,TRBJ1-2,.,CASSPGGNYGYTF
TRBD2,TRBV6-1,TRBJ2-3,.,CASSSGLAGSDTQYF
.,TRBV30,TRBJ1-1,once,CAWSVGTRETEAFF
.,TRBV5-6,TRBJ2-7,.,CASSIDSLMWEQYF
.,TRBV18,TRBJ2-2,.,CASSPLGATNTGELFF
TRBD2,TRBV7-9,TRBJ2-7,.,CASSSQRELSEQYF
TRBD2,TRBV5-1,TRBJ2-7,.,CASSSGGSSYEQYF
.,TRBV4-3,TRBJ2-7,.,CASSQSLGASYEQYF
TRBD2,TRBV9,TRBJ2-1,.,CASSASSGSSYNEQFF
.,TRBV7-9,TRBJ2-3,.,CASSLGPTQYF
.,TRBV18,TRBJ2-5,once,CASSHEWETQYF
.,TRBV7-2,TRBJ2-3,.,CASSAHGSLISGTQYF
.,TRBV9,TRBJ1-5,.,CASSRGLATQPQHF
.,TRBV11-2,TRBJ1-1,.,CASSLYLAEAFF
.,TRBV9,TRBJ2-7,.,CASSQGGDSYEQYF
.,TRBV9,TRBJ1-1,.,CASSPGHQNTEAFF
.,TRBV2,TRBJ1-4,once,CAAAGLLDEKLFF
.,TRBV30,TRBJ1-2,once,CAWRTDANYGYTF
.,TRBV6-5,TRBJ2-7,.,CASSYSISGSYEQYF
.,TRBV7-3,TRBJ2-1,.,CASSPPRGEQFF
TRBD1,TRBV5-1,TRBJ2-5,once,CASSDTGGAETQYF
TRBD2,TRBV15,TRBJ2-2,.,CATRTSGRANTGELFF
.,TRBV28,TRBJ1-5,.,CASSLSQGNQPQHF
TRBD2,TRBV4-3,TRBJ2-7,.,CASSRSRRLALYEQYF
.,TRBV28,TRBJ2-7,.,CASSLEFTEQYF
.,TRBV29-1,TRBJ1-2,few,CSVEAGQGYTF
TRBD2,TRBV28,TRBJ2-1,.,CASSLLASGFYNEQFF
.,TRBV5-8,TRBJ1-4,.,CASSQQVFTTNEKLFF
.,TRBV21-1,TRBJ2-7,.,CASSKGPVYEQYF
.,TRBV7-2,TRBJ1-5,.,CASSLIVGQPQHF
.,TRBV5-1,TRBJ2-1,.,CASSYYRDNEQFF